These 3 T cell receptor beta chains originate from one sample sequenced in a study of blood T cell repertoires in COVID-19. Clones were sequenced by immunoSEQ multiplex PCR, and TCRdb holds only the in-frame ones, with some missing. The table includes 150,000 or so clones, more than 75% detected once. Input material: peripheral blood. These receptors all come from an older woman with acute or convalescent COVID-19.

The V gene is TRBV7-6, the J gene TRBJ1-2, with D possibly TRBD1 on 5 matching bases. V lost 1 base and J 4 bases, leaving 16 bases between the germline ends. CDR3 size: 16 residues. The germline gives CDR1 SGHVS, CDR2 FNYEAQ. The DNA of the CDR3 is TGTGCCAGCAGCTTAGAGGTCCAGGGCTCGGGCTATGGCTACACCTTC. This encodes CASSLEVQGSGYGYTF. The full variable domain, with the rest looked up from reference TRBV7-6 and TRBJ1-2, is GAGVSQSPRYKVTKRGQDVALRCDPISGHVSLYWYRQALGQGPEFLTYFNYEAQQDKSGLPNDRFSAERPEGSISTLTIQRTEQRDSAMYRCASSLEVQGSGYGYTFGSGTRLTVV.

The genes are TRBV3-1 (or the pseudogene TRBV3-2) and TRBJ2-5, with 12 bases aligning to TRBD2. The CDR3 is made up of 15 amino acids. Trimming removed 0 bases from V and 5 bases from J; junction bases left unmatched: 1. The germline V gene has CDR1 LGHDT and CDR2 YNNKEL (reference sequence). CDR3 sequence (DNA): TGTGCCAGCAGCCAAGATACTAGCGGGGGGGAGACCCAGTACTTC. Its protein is CASSQDTSGGETQYF.

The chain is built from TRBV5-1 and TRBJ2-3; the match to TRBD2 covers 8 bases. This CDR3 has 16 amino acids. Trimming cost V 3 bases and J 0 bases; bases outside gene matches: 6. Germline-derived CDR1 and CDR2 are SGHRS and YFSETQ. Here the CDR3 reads CASSSGPSGSTDTQYF. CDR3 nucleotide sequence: TGCGCCAGCAGCTCTGGCCCTAGCGGGAGCACAGATACGCAGTATTTT.